These 24 T cell receptor beta chains originate from one sample sequenced in a study of PD-L1 blockade in urothelial cancer listed by TCRdb under 2017. Explained via the paper, the time point label denotes: peripheral blood 6 weeks after treatment start. The library relied on the immunoSEQ multiplex PCR assay. In TCRdb, the immuneACCESS table is reduced to in-frame sequences with V and J assigned. These tables do not hold every clone; where another copy was compared, an unresolved V gene accounts for under half, and the others remain unexplained. The sample table lists roughly 100,000 clones, around 78% of them with a count of one. The top ten clonotypes cover around 8% of the sample. Sequenced material: PBMCs, taken around atezolizumab (anti-PD-L1) treatment. These receptors all come from a man aged 65-85 years with urothelial cancer.

This clone turned up a few times. The CDR3 spells CATSVRQGNTEAFF. DNA of the CDR3: TGTGCCACCAGCGTACGACAAGGGAACACTGAAGCTTTCTTT. The genes are TRBV15 and TRBJ1-1; D unresolved. The CDR3 sequence is 14 residues long. CDR1 is LNHNV and CDR2 is YYDKDF in the germline V gene (reference sequence). V shed 5 bases and J shed 1 base, with 11 bases lying between them. Filled out from reference TRBV15 and TRBJ1-1, the complete variable domain reads DAMVIQNPRYQVTQFGKPVTLSCSQTLNHNVMYWYQQKSSQAPKLLFHYYDKDFNNEADTPDNFQSRRPNTSFCFLDIRSPGLGDTAMYLCATSVRQGNTEAFFGQGTRLTVV.

The rearrangement joins TRBV27 to TRBJ2-5; possibly TRBD1 for D (5 bases). The CDR3 contains 13 residues. V was cut by 3 bases and J by 5 bases, with 10 bases left in between. In germline, CDR1 is MNHEY, CDR2 SMNVEV (reference sequence). This CDR3 reads CASSFRVGETQYF. CDR3 nucleotide sequence: TGTGCCAGCAGTTTCAGGGTAGGGGAGACCCAGTACTTC.

V usage is TRBV5-4 and J usage is TRBJ1-2; D is ambiguous. The CDR3 is made up of 15 amino acids. Germline-derived CDR1 and CDR2 are SGHNT and YYREEE (reference sequence). The germline V and J ends were trimmed by 0 bases and 7 bases, with 16 bases remaining between them. The CDR3 DNA reads as TGTGCCAGCAGCTTGGTAGCCTCGTCGACGGCTGGCTACACCTTC. Translated: CASSLVASSTAGYTF. Variable domain in full (rest from reference TRBV5-4 and TRBJ1-2): ETGVTQSPTHLIKTRGQQVTLRCSSQSGHNTVSWYQQALGQGPQFIFQYYREEENGRGNFPPRFSGLQFPNYSSELNVNALELDDSALYLCASSLVASSTAGYTFGSGTRLTVV.

The J gene is TRBJ2-1, the V gene TRBV4-2; 10 bases match TRBD2. Germline V CDR1 and CDR2: LGHNA, YNFKEQ. V dropped 1 base and J dropped 11; count of bases not matched to a gene: 14. CDR3 length equals 17 residues. The CDR3 region has the DNA TGTGCCAGCAGCCAAGTCTTTTCGCTAGCGGGAGAGCCCAAGCAGTTCTTC. Translating it yields CASSQVFSLAGEPKQFF.

This clone has just a few counts. The genes are TRBV29-1 and TRBJ1-5; D uncertain. This CDR3 comprises 12 residues. Trimming left V 6 bases short and J 3 bases short, with 9 bases between. CDR1 and CDR2 from the germline V gene are SQVTM and ANQGSEA. CDR3 region: CSVRSANQPQHF. The CDR3 DNA sequence: TGCAGCGTCAGGTCCGCCAATCAGCCCCAGCATTTT.

V gene TRBV6-4 combines with J gene TRBJ2-3, with D hard to call. V was shortened by 8 bases and J by 2 bases, with 14 bases between the two germline ends. Per the germline V gene, CDR1 is MRHNA and CDR2 is SNTAGT. The CDR3 extends over 14 amino acids. CDR3 residues: CASSSVSFTDTQYF. Here the CDR3 DNA reads TGTGCCAGCTCCTCAGTCTCCTTCACAGATACGCAGTATTTT.

The chain joins TRBV6-6 to TRBJ2-1, with 13 bases identical to TRBD2. Germline CDR1 reads MNHNY; CDR2 reads SVGAGI (reference sequence). CDR3 length equals 16 residues. After removal of 6 bases from V and 7 bases from J, the junction contained 9 bases not matched to a gene. The CDR3 sequence: CASRKSGTSGVNEQFF. CDR3 coding DNA: TGTGCCAGCAGGAAGTCCGGGACTAGCGGGGTAAATGAGCAGTTCTTC.

The chain couples TRBV12-5 to TRBJ1-2, with D possibly matching TRBD1 (6 bases). Germline V gene data show CDR1 as LGHNT and CDR2 as FRNRAP. Trimming took off 6 bases at V and 7 bases at J, with 21 bases between the two ends. This CDR3 region has 15 residues. Here the CDR3 reads CASGHPQEIQGGYTF. The CDR3 region has the DNA TGTGCTAGTGGCCACCCACAGGAGATACAGGGTGGCTACACCTTC.

The DNA for the CDR3 is TGTGCCAGCAGGACTAGCGGGTCCACAGATACGCAGTATTTT. Translated, it gives CASRTSGSTDTQYF. The V call is TRBV6-5, the J call TRBJ2-3; the match to TRBD2 covers 10 bases. This CDR3 spans 14 amino acids. V lost 6 bases to trimming and J lost 2 bases; unmatched junction nucleotides: 2. Germline CDR1 is MNHEY and CDR2 is SVGAGI.

This sequence joins TRBV30 and TRBJ1-2, with D possibly being TRBD1 (5 bases). V was shortened by 3 bases and J by 4 bases, with 21 bases between the two germline ends. Germline V CDR1 and CDR2: GTSNPN, SVGIG (reference sequence). CDR3 length: 16 amino acids. CDR3 coding DNA: TGTGCCTGGAGCGCCCCCGGAGAATGGGGGGTCTATGGCTACACCTTC. This sequence encodes CAWSAPGEWGVYGYTF.

CDR3 region: CASSVAGGADTQYF. The CDR3 DNA is TGTGCCAGCAGCGTAGCTGGGGGGGCAGATACGCAGTATTTT. The rearrangement uses TRBV9 and TRBJ2-3; 7 nucleotides agree with TRBD2. Germline values: CDR1 SGDLS, CDR2 YYNGEE. This CDR3 has 14 residues. Trimming took 0 bases from V and 4 from J; bases not matched to a gene: 2.

V gene TRBV7-2 combines with J gene TRBJ2-1, with 9 bases lining up with TRBD1. The CDR3 is made up of 15 amino acids. With 4 bases clipped from V and 0 bases from J, the junction kept 1 base outside the gene matches. The germline V gene encodes CDR1 SGHTA and CDR2 FQGNSA. CDR3 sequence reads: CASSSDRGSYNEQFF. In DNA form, the CDR3 reads TGTGCCAGCAGCTCGGACAGGGGCTCCTACAATGAGCAGTTCTTC.

The genes are TRBV27 and TRBJ2-1, with TRBD2 matching 12 bases. Germline trimming cut 6 bases from V and 9 bases from J; bases unmatched to any gene: 6. Looked up from germline, CDR1 is MNHEY and CDR2 is SMNVEV (reference sequence). The length of the CDR3 is 14 residues. DNA of the CDR3: TGTGCCAGCAGAGGACTAGCGGGGATCGGTGAGCAGTTCTTC. Amino acid sequence: CASRGLAGIGEQFF.

The chain couples TRBV5-1 to TRBJ2-5; 9 bases match TRBD1. Germline values: CDR1 SGHRS, CDR2 YFSETQ. The V segment lost 4 bases and the J segment 2 bases; nucleotides outside the gene matches: 9. The CDR3 has 16 amino acids. CDR3 in DNA: TGCGCCAGCAGCGCGTCCGGGACAGGGAGACAAGAGACCCAGTACTTC. Its protein is CASSASGTGRQETQYF.

The chain recombines TRBV5-4 with TRBJ2-3; TRBD2 matches 7 bases. The CDR3 has 17 amino acids. The V gene end was trimmed by 0 bases and the J gene end by 6 bases; junction bases not matched to a gene: 13. Germline CDR1 reads SGHNT; CDR2 reads YYREEE (reference sequence). The CDR3 DNA is TGTGCCAGCAGCTTGGGCGAGCGGGGTTATAAGGGTGATACGCAGTATTTT. Translation: CASSLGERGYKGDTQYF. The variable domain in full, completed from reference TRBV5-4 and TRBJ2-3, reads ETGVTQSPTHLIKTRGQQVTLRCSSQSGHNTVSWYQQALGQGPQFIFQYYREEENGRGNFPPRFSGLQFPNYSSELNVNALELDDSALYLCASSLGERGYKGDTQYFGPGTRLTVL.

The V gene is TRBV18, the J gene TRBJ1-2, with no clear D. The CDR3 length is 15 residues. The germline V and J ends were trimmed by 6 bases and 8 bases, with 22 bases remaining between them. The V gene's germline CDR1 is KGHSH and CDR2 LQKENI. The CDR3 loop reads CASSQNEGVRWGYTF. CDR3 DNA sequence: TGTGCCAGCTCGCAGAATGAGGGAGTCCGTTGGGGCTACACCTTC.

This clone has only a few counts. V gene TRBV6-5 combines with J gene TRBJ1-6; D might be TRBD1 (5 bases). The CDR3 covers 14 residues. The germline V gene encodes CDR1 MNHEY and CDR2 SVGAGI. V was cut by 6 bases and J by 9 bases, with 15 bases left in between. The CDR3 bases are TGTGCCAGCAGGTCAAAGGGGTCCGGTTCACCCCTCCACTTT. Its translation is CASRSKGSGSPLHF.

The chain recombines TRBV12-2 with TRBJ2-6; the table's D call, TRBD1, was not checked against the DNA. TRBV12-2 corresponds to a pseudogene. The CDR3 sequence is 16 residues long. The CDR3 region has the DNA TGTGCAAGTCGCCTAGGACACCATGCTGGGGCCAACGTCCTGACTTTC. This gives the protein CASRLGHHAGANVLTF.

J is TRBJ2-6 and V is TRBV5-4; 8 bases map to TRBD2. The V gene's germline CDR1 is SGHNT and CDR2 YYREEE (reference sequence). V trimming: 6 bases; J trimming: 2 bases; junction bases outside the gene matches: 7. CDR3 length: 16 amino acids. CDR3 DNA sequence: TGTGCCAGCACCCCCGGGGGGGTTCCTGGGGCCAACGTCCTGACTTTC. As protein: CASTPGGVPGANVLTF.

Notes on this clone: Other DNA sequences of this sample code for an identical CDR3. This sequence joins TRBV19 and TRBJ2-7; weak D call: TRBD2 (6 bases). The germline gives CDR1 LNHDA, CDR2 SQIVND (reference sequence). The CDR3 sequence is 13 residues long. Trimming stripped 3 bases from V and 2 bases from J, with 8 bases between. The CDR3 spells CASSIGGAYEQYF. CDR3 bases: TGTGCCAGTAGTATCGGCGGGGCCTACGAGCAGTACTTC.

The V gene is TRBV7-9, the J gene TRBJ1-3; the D gene is possibly TRBD1 (5 bases). Germline assignment: CDR1 SEHNR and CDR2 FQNEAQ (reference sequence). This CDR3 region has 15 residues. Trimming removed 5 bases at V and 7 bases at J, with 18 bases between. The CDR3 bases are TGTGCCAGCAGCGGGAGGACACGGGCGAGCAACACCATATATTTT. This encodes CASSGRTRASNTIYF. Full variable domain (remainder filled in from reference TRBV7-9 and TRBJ1-3): DTGVSQNPRHKITKRGQNVTFRCDPISEHNRLYWYRQTLGQGPEFLTYFQNEAQLEKSRLLSDRFSAERPKGSFSTLEIQRTEQGDSAMYLCASSGRTRASNTIYFGEGSWLTVV.

The rearrangement links TRBV5-1 to TRBJ2-7, with D tentatively TRBD2 (6 bases). Germline V gene sequence: CDR1 SGHRS, CDR2 YFSETQ. The CDR3 is made up of 14 amino acids. V lost 3 bases to trimming and J lost 0 bases, with 10 bases between them. The CDR3 sequence: CASSSLASSYEQYF. The CDR3, as DNA: TGCGCCAGCAGCTCTCTAGCGAGCTCCTACGAGCAGTACTTC.

The V gene is TRBV5-1, the J gene TRBJ1-1; TRBD1 might be the D (6 bases). The germline V gene encodes CDR1 SGHRS and CDR2 YFSETQ. V lost 0 bases and J lost 2, with 11 bases in between. The CDR3 covers 15 residues. The CDR3 sequence is CASSLVEGGNTEAFF. CDR3 in DNA: TGCGCCAGCAGCTTGGTGGAAGGGGGAAACACTGAAGCTTTCTTT.

In its sample, this clone was seen a few times. V is TRBV5-6 and J is TRBJ1-2; D is undetermined. V was cut by 5 bases and J by 3 bases, with 23 bases left in between. Germline loops: CDR1 SGHDT, CDR2 YYEEEE. The CDR3 loop spans 17 amino acids. CDR3 amino acids: CASSPNPEAVFYYGYTF. The CDR3 DNA is TGTGCCAGCAGTCCCAACCCCGAGGCAGTTTTTTACTATGGCTACACCTTC.